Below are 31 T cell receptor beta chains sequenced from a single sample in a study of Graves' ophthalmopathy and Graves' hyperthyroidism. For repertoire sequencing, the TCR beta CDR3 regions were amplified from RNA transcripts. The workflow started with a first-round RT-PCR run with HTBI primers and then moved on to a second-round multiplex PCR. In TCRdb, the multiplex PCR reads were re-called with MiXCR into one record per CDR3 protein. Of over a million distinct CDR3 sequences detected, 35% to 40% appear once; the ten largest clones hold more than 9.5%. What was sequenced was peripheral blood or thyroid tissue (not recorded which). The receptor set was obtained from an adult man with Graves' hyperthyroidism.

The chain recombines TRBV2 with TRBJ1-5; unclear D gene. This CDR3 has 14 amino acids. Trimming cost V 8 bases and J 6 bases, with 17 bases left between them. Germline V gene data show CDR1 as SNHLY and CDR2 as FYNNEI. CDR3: CASASGFGTQPQHF. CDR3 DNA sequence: TGTGCCAGCGCTTCCGGGTTCGGTACTCAGCCCCAGCATTTT.

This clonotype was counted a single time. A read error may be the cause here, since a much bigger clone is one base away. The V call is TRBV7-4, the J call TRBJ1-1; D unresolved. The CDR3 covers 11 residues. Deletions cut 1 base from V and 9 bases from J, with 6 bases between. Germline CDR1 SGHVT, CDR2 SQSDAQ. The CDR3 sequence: CASSLDLQAFF. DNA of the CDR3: TGTGCCAGCAGCTTAGATTTGCAAGCTTTCTTT.

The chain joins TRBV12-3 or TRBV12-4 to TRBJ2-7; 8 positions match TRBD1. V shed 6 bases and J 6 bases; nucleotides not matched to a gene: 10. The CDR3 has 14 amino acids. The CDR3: CASSLFQGAVEQYF. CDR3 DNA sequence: TGTGCCAGCAGCCTATTTCAGGGGGCTGTCGAGCAGTACTTC.

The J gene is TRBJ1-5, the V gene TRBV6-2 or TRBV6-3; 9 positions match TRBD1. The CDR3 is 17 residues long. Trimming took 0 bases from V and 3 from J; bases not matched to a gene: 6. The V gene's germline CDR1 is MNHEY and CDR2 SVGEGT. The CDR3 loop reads CASSYSIGDRDNQPQHF. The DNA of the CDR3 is TGTGCCAGCAGTTACTCGATAGGGGACAGGGACAATCAGCCCCAGCATTTT.

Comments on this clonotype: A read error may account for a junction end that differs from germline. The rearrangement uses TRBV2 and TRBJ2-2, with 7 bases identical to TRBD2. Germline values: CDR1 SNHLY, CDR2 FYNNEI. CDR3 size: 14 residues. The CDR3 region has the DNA TGTGCCAGCAGCCTAGCGGTAGGAACCGAGGAGCTGTTTTTT. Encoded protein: CASSLAVGTEELFF.

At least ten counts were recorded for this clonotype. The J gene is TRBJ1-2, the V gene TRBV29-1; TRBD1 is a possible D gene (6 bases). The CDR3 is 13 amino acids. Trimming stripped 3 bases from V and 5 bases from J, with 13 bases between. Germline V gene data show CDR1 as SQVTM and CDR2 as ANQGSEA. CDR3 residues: CSVDQGREYGYTF. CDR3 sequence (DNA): TGCAGCGTTGATCAGGGGCGAGAGTATGGCTACACCTTC. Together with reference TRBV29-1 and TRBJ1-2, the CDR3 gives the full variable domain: SAVISQKPSRDICQRGTSLTIQCQVDSQVTMMFWYRQQPGQSLTLIATANQGSEATYESGFVIDKFPISRPNLTFSTLTVSNMSPEDSSIYLCSVDQGREYGYTFGSGTRLTVV.

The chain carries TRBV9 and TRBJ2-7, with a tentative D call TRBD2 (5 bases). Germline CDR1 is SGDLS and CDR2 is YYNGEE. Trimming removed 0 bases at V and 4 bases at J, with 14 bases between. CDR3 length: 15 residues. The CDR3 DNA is TGTGCCAGCAGCGTAGCTCCGGACTGGGGATACGAGCAGTACTTC. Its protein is CASSVAPDWGYEQYF.

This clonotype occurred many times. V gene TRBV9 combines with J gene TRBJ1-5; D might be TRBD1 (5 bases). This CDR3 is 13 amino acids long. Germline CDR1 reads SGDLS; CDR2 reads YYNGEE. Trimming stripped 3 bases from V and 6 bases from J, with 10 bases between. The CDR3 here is CASSAGVVQPQHF. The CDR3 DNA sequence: TGTGCCAGCAGCGCGGGGGTTGTTCAGCCCCAGCATTTT.

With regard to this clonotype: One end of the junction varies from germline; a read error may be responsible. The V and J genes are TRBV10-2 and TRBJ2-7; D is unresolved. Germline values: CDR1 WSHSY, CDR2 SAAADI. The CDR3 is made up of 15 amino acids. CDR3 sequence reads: CASSFSLSQGYEQYF. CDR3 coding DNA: TGTGCCAGCAGTTTCAGCCTCTCGCAAGGATACGAGCAGTACTTC.

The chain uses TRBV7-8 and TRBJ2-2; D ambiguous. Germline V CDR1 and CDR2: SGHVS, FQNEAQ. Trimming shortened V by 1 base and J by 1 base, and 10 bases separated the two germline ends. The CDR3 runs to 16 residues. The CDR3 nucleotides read TGTGCCAGCAGCTTAGAAGGAACAGAGAACACCGGGGAGCTGTTTTTT. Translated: CASSLEGTENTGELFF.

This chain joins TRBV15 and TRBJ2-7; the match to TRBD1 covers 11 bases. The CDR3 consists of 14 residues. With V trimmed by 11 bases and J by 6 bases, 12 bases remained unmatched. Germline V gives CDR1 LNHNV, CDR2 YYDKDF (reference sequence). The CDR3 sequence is CAGSSRDRGVEQYF. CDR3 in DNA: TGTGCCGGCAGTTCCCGGGACAGGGGGGTCGAGCAGTACTTC.

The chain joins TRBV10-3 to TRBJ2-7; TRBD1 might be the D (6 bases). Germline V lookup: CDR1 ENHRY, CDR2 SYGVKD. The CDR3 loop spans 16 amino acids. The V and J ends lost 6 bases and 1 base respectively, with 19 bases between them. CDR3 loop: CAISAHLDRRSYEQYF. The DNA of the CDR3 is TGTGCCATCAGCGCACACCTCGACAGGCGATCCTACGAGCAGTACTTC.

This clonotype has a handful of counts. The DNA of the CDR3 is TGTGCCAGCACGGACAGGCCCCCTCCCTACGAGCAGTACTTC. It encodes CASTDRPPPYEQYF. The V gene is TRBV6-5, the J gene TRBJ2-7; 7 bases align to TRBD1. Germline V gene data show CDR1 as MNHEY and CDR2 as SVGAGI. CDR3 size: 14 residues. With V trimmed by 7 bases and J by 2 bases, 8 bases remained unmatched.

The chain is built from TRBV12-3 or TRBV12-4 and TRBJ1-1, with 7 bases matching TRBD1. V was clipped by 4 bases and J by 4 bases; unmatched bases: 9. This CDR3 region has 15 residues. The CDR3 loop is CASSYRQGLLTEAFF. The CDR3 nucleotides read TGTGCCAGCAGTTATCGACAGGGTCTACTCACTGAAGCTTTCTTT.

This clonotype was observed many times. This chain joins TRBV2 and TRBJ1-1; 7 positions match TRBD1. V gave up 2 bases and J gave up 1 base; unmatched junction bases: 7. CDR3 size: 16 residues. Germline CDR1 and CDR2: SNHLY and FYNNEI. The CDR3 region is CASSENTGVKNTEAFF. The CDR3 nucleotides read TGTGCCAGCAGTGAAAATACAGGGGTTAAGAACACTGAAGCTTTCTTT. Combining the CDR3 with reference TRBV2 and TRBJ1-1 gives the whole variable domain EPEVTQTPSHQVTQMGQEVILRCVPISNHLYFYWYRQILGQKVEFLVSFYNNEISEKSEIFDDQFSVERPDGSNFTLKIRSTKLEDSAMYFCASSENTGVKNTEAFFGQGTRLTVV.

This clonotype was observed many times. The chain's CDR3 is CSVLASGDSYEQYF. The CDR3, as DNA: TGCAGTGTTTTAGCTAGCGGGGACTCCTACGAGCAGTACTTC. The chain has TRBV20-1 and TRBJ2-7; 9 nucleotides match TRBD2. The CDR3 extends over 14 amino acids. V shed 7 bases, J shed 0 bases, and the junction held 7 bases outside the gene matches. Germline-derived CDR1 and CDR2 are DFQATT and SNEGSKA (reference sequence).

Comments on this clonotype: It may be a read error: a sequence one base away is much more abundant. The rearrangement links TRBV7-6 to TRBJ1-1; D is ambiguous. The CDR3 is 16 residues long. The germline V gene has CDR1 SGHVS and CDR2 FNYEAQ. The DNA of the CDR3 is TGTGCCGGCAGCTTAGCGTCGCCGGGGTCGAACACTGAAGCTTTCTTT. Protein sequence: CAGSLASPGSNTEAFF. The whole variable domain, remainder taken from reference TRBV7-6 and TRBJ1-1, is GAGVSQSPRYKVTKRGQDVALRCDPISGHVSLYWYRQALGQGPEFLTYFNYEAQQDKSGLPNDRFSAERPEGSISTLTIQRTEQRDSAMYRCAGSLASPGSNTEAFFGQGTRLTVV.

This CDR3 reads CASSLRKETNEKLFF. Written as DNA, the CDR3 is TGTGCCAGCAGTTTGCGCAAGGAAACTAATGAAAAACTGTTTTTT. V gene TRBV9 combines with J gene TRBJ1-4; D gene ambiguous. There are 15 residues in the CDR3. Germline V lookup: CDR1 SGDLS, CDR2 YYNGEE. V lost 5 bases, J lost 1 base, and 12 bases lay in between. The variable domain in full, with the rest retrieved from reference TRBV9 and TRBJ1-4, is DSGVTQTPKHLITATGQRVTLRCSPRSGDLSVYWYQQSLDQGLQFLIQYYNGEERAKGNILERFSAQQFPDLHSELNLSSLELGDSALYFCASSLRKETNEKLFFGSGTQLSVL.

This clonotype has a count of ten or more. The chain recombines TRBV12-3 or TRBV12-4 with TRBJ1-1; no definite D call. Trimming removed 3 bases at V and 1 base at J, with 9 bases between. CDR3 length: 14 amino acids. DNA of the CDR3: TGTGCCAGCAGTTTTTTGGGGAGGAACACTGAAGCTTTCTTT. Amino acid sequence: CASSFLGRNTEAFF.

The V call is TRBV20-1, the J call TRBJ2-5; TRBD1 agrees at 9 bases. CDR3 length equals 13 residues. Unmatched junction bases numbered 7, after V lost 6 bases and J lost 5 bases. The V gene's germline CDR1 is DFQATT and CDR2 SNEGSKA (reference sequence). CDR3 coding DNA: TGCAGTGCCCGCACAGGGGGCTGGGAGACCCAGTACTTC. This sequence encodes CSARTGGWETQYF.

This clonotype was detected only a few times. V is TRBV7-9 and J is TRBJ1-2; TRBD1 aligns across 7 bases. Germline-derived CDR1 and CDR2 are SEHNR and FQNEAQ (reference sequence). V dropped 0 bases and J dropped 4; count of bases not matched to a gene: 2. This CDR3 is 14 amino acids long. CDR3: CASSLAGTVYGYTF. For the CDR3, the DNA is TGTGCCAGCAGCTTAGCAGGGACAGTCTATGGCTACACCTTC.

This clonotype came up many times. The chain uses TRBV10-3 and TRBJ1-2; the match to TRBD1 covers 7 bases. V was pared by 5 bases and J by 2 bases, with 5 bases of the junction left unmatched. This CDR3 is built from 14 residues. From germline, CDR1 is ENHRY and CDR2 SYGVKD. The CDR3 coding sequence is TGTGCCATCAGTCAGACAGGGCAGAACTATGGCTACACCTTC. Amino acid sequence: CAISQTGQNYGYTF.

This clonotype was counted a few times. CDR3 DNA: TGTGCCAGCCTTAAACGGGAGGCCCAGTACTTC. It yields the protein CASLKREAQYF. The V call is TRBV7-2, the J call TRBJ2-5; TRBD2 agrees at 7 bases. Germline V gene sequence: CDR1 SGHTA, CDR2 FQGNSA. CDR3 length equals 11 residues. V gave up 8 bases and J gave up 9 bases; unmatched junction bases: 6.

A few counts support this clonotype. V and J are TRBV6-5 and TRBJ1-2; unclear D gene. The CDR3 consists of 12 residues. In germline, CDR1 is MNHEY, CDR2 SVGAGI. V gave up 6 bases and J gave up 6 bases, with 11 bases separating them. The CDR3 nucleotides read TGTGCCAGCAGCCGAGGGTTTGATGGCTACACCTTC. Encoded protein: CASSRGFDGYTF.

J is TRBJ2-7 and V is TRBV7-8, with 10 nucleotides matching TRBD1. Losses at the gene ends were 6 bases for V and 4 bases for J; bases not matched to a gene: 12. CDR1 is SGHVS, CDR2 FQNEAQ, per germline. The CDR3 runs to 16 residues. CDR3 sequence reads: CASRSGTGAAHYEQYF. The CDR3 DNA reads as TGTGCCAGCAGGTCTGGGACAGGGGCGGCCCATTACGAGCAGTACTTC. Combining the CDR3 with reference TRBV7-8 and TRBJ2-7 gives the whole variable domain GAGVSQSPRYKVAKRGQDVALRCDPISGHVSLFWYQQALGQGPEFLTYFQNEAQLDKSGLPSDRFFAERPEGSVSTLKIQRTQQEDSAVYLCASRSGTGAAHYEQYFGPGTRLTVT.

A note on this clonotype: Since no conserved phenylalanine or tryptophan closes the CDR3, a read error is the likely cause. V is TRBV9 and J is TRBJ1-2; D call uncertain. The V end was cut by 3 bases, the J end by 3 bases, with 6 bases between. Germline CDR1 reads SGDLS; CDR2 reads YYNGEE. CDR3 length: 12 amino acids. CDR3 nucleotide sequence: TGTGCCAGCAGCGAGGACGACTATGGCTACACCTCC. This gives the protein CASSEDDYGYTS.

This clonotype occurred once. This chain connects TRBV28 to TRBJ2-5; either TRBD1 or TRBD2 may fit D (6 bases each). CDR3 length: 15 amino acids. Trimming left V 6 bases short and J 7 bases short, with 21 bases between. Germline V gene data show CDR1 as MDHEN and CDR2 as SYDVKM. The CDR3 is CASSQKGGGIRTQYF. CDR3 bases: TGTGCCAGCAGCCAAAAAGGAGGGGGGATCCGGACCCAGTACTTC.

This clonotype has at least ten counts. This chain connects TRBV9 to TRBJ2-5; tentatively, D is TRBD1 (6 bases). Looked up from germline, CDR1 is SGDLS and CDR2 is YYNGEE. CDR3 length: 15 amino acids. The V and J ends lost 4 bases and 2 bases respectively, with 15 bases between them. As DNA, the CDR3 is TGTGCCAGCAGCCCGTGGGTGGACAGACAAGAGACCCAGTACTTC. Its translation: CASSPWVDRQETQYF.

The CDR3 region has the DNA TGCAGCGTTGAAGATGTGGCTAGCGGGCTCTACGAGCAGTACTTC. This codes for CSVEDVASGLYEQYF. V and J are TRBV29-1 and TRBJ2-7, with 8 nucleotides matching TRBD2. Trimming removed 0 bases from V and 3 bases from J; junction bases left unmatched: 7. This CDR3 spans 15 amino acids. The germline gives CDR1 SQVTM, CDR2 ANQGSEA.

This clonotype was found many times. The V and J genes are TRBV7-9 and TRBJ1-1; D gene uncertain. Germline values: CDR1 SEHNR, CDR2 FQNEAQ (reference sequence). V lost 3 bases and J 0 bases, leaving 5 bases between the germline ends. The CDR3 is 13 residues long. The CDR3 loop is CASSFPVNTEAFF. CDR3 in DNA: TGTGCCAGCAGCTTTCCGGTGAACACTGAAGCTTTCTTT. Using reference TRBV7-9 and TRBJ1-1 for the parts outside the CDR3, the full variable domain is DTGVSQNPRHKITKRGQNVTFRCDPISEHNRLYWYRQTLGQGPEFLTYFQNEAQLEKSRLLSDRFSAERPKGSFSTLEIQRTEQGDSAMYLCASSFPVNTEAFFGQGTRLTVV.

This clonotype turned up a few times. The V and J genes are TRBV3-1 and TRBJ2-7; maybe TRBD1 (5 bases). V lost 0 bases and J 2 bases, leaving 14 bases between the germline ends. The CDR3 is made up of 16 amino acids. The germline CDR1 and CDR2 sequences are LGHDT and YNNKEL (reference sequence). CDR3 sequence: CASSQDLAGPPYEQYF. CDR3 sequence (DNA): TGTGCCAGCAGCCAAGATCTCGCAGGGCCGCCCTACGAGCAGTACTTC.